Listed below are T cell receptor beta chains from one sample, sequenced in a study of blood T cell repertoires in COVID-19. The protocol was immunoSEQ multiplex PCR, while the TCRdb copy is restricted to in-frame clones and leaves out a portion. This sample has over 350,000 clones; around nine tenths occur once, and the top ten carry about 4.3%. The sequencing input was peripheral blood. The receptor set was obtained from a woman in her twenties or thirties with acute or convalescent COVID-19. CDR3s include the opening cysteine and the closing phenylalanine or tryptophan. The D gene is left open where the match is weak. Size is stated for part of the rows, as once, few or many counts, or as a class when the clone is expanded.

TRBD1 TRBJ1-2 TRBV5-4 - CASRSAQGASGYTF TGTGCCAGCAGATCGGCACAGGGGGCGTCCGGCTACACCTTC
TRBD2 TRBJ2-7 TRBV11-2 - CASSGGLAGDYEQYF TGTGCCAGCAGCGGGGGACTAGCGGGTGATTACGAGCAGTACTTC
TRBD1 TRBJ2-7 TRBV12-3/TRBV12-4 - CASSLDEDRGRYF TGTGCCAGCAGTTTAGATGAGGACAGGGGACGGTACTTC
- TRBJ1-6 TRBV6-2/TRBV6-3 - CASSYSFRRNNSPLHF TGTGCCAGCAGTTACTCCTTTCGCAGGAATAATTCACCCCTCCACTTT
- TRBJ2-5 TRBV7-9 - CASQRPGVETQYF TGTGCCAGCCAACGTCCGGGGGTAGAGACCCAGTACTTC
TRBD2 TRBJ2-7 TRBV19 - CASSLGLSLERGYEQYF TGTGCCAGTAGCCTCGGTCTCTCCCTGGAGCGGGGCTACGAGCAGTACTTC
TRBD2 TRBJ2-5 TRBV27 - CASSAERGLAGPPARETQYF TGTGCCAGCAGTGCCGAACGAGGACTAGCGGGACCCCCGGCGCGGGAGACCCAGTACTTC
TRBD1 TRBJ2-7 TRBV5-6 - CASNPGQGGTYEQYF TGTGCCAGCAACCCAGGACAGGGTGGTACCTACGAGCAGTACTTC
- TRBJ1-4 TRBV19 - CASSGGTAGGEKLFF TGTGCCAGTAGTGGGGGGACCGCCGGCGGTGAAAAACTGTTTTTT
- TRBJ1-1 TRBV2 few CASTNYGGETNTEAFF TGTGCCAGCACCAACTACGGCGGGGAAACGAACACTGAAGCTTTCTTT
- TRBJ2-5 TRBV5-1 - CASSLSQGGETQYF TGCGCCAGCAGCTTGTCTCAGGGTGGTGAGACCCAGTACTTC
TRBD2 TRBJ2-7 TRBV27 - CASSLHRRGESYEQYF TGTGCCAGCAGTTTACATAGACGGGGGGAATCCTACGAGCAGTACTTC
TRBD2 TRBJ2-5 TRBV28 - CASSFSGWEETQYF TGTGCCAGCAGTTTTAGCGGGTGGGAAGAGACCCAGTACTTC
TRBD1 TRBJ1-2 TRBV7-2 - CASSPRTGENYGYTF TGTGCCAGCAGCCCCCGGACAGGGGAGAACTATGGCTACACCTTC
- TRBJ1-1 TRBV5-1 - CATRRGRGGEDTEAFF TGCGCCACCCGGCGGGGCCGGGGCGGGGAGGACACTGAAGCTTTCTTT
- TRBJ2-7 TRBV7-2 - CASSLMGGQVYEQYF TGTGCCAGCAGCTTAATGGGGGGGCAGGTCTACGAGCAGTACTTC
- TRBJ2-7 TRBV4-1 - CASSQPGQDEQYF TGCGCCAGCAGCCAACCAGGGCAGGACGAGCAGTACTTC
- TRBJ2-2 TRBV25-1 - CASSITGATGELFF TGTGCCAGCAGTATAACAGGTGCCACCGGGGAGCTGTTTTTT
TRBD1 TRBJ1-2 TRBV3-1/TRBV3-2 - CASSQPTGAPGYTF TGTGCCAGCAGCCAGCCAACAGGGGCGCCTGGCTACACCTTC
TRBD2 TRBJ2-3 TRBV7-3 - CASSPAGGGTDTQYF TGTGCCAGCAGCCCTGCGGGGGGAGGCACAGATACGCAGTATTTT
TRBD2 TRBJ2-1 TRBV4-2 - CASSPVAGGYNEQFF TGTGCCAGCAGCCCGGTAGCGGGGGGTTACAATGAGCAGTTCTTC
- TRBJ2-2 TRBV6-5 - CASSYSSSGELFF TGTGCCAGCAGTTACTCATCCTCCGGGGAGCTGTTTTTT
- TRBJ2-7 TRBV3-1/TRBV3-2 - CASSQRDFYEQYF TGTGCCAGCAGCCAACGGGATTTCTACGAGCAGTACTTC
TRBD2 TRBJ2-5 TRBV5-4 - CASSPGKASGEQETQYF TGTGCCAGCAGCCCGGGTAAGGCTAGCGGGGAACAAGAGACCCAGTACTTC
- TRBJ2-5 TRBV6-5 - CASSPAHGGKTQYF TGTGCCAGCAGTCCTGCCCATGGGGGGAAGACCCAGTACTTC
- TRBJ1-2 TRBV10-2 - CASSEFRGTGYTF TGCGCCAGCAGTGAGTTTAGGGGTACGGGCTACACCTTC
- TRBJ1-5 TRBV27 once CASCCATGLSQPQHF TGTGCCAGCTGTTGCGCGACAGGTTTATCGCAGCCCCAGCATTTT
- TRBJ2-7 TRBV3-1/TRBV3-2 - CASSRQDSYEQYF TGTGCCAGCAGCCGGCAGGACTCCTACGAGCAGTACTTC
- TRBJ2-2 TRBV30 - CAWAPLNTGELFF TGTGCCTGGGCCCCACTTAACACCGGGGAGCTGTTTTTT
- TRBJ1-4 TRBV18 - CATAAGLNEKLFF TGTGCCACCGCGGCGGGGCTTAATGAAAAACTGTTTTTT
TRBD1 TRBJ1-4 TRBV19 once CASSGTDNEKLFF TGTGCCAGTAGTGGGACAGACAATGAAAAACTGTTTTTT
- TRBJ1-1 TRBV5-4 - CASSLYLGADGAFF TGTGCCAGCAGCTTGTATCTGGGGGCGGACGGAGCTTTCTTT
- TRBJ2-5 TRBV5-1 once CASRVGEQETQYF TGCGCCAGCAGGGTTGGAGAACAAGAGACCCAGTACTTC
TRBD1 TRBJ2-1 TRBV10-1 - CASSESWDRGNREQFF TGCGCCAGCAGTGAGTCCTGGGACAGGGGAAATCGCGAGCAGTTCTTC
TRBD2 TRBJ2-1 TRBV6-1 - CASSGLTSGSYNEQFF TGTGCCAGCAGTGGATTGACTAGCGGCTCCTACAATGAGCAGTTCTTC
TRBD1 TRBJ2-1 TRBV24-1 - CATSDPPGSGTGVIREQFF TGTGCCACCAGTGATCCTCCGGGATCCGGGACAGGGGTAATAAGGGAGCAGTTCTTC
TRBD2 TRBJ2-3 TRBV27 - CASSLGGGSDTQYF TGTGCCAGCAGTTTAGGGGGGGGATCAGATACGCAGTATTTT
TRBD1 TRBJ1-3 TRBV30 - CAWSAQGARNTIYF TGTGCCTGGAGCGCACAGGGGGCTAGAAACACCATATATTTT
TRBD1 TRBJ2-3 TRBV24-1 - CATSDDGTGSTNTQYF TGTGCCACCAGTGACGACGGGACAGGGAGCACAAATACGCAGTATTTT
- TRBJ1-1 TRBV2 - CASTRGKTEAFF TGTGCCAGCACACGGGGGAAGACTGAAGCTTTCTTT
TRBD2 TRBJ2-7 TRBV2 - CASSERIAGPLNSYEQYF TGTGCCAGCAGTGAACGGATAGCGGGTCCATTAAACTCCTACGAGCAGTACTTC
TRBD1 TRBJ2-2 TRBV5-1 - CASSSGDRMNTGELFF TGCGCCAGCAGCTCAGGGGACAGGATGAACACCGGGGAGCTGTTTTTT
- TRBJ2-3 TRBV2 - CASSGGGAPNTDTQYF TGTGCCAGCAGTGGTGGGGGGGCCCCGAACACAGATACGCAGTATTTT
- TRBJ2-7 TRBV5-5 - CASSWWDTYEQYF TGTGCCAGCAGCTGGTGGGACACCTACGAGCAGTACTTC
- TRBJ2-7 TRBV11-2 - CASSPQPRGHTYEQYF TGTGCCAGCAGCCCCCAGCCGCGGGGGCATACCTACGAGCAGTACTTC
TRBD1 TRBJ2-1 TRBV6-1 once CASSEATGSSYNEQFF TGTGCCAGCAGTGAAGCGACAGGGAGCTCCTACAATGAGCAGTTCTTC